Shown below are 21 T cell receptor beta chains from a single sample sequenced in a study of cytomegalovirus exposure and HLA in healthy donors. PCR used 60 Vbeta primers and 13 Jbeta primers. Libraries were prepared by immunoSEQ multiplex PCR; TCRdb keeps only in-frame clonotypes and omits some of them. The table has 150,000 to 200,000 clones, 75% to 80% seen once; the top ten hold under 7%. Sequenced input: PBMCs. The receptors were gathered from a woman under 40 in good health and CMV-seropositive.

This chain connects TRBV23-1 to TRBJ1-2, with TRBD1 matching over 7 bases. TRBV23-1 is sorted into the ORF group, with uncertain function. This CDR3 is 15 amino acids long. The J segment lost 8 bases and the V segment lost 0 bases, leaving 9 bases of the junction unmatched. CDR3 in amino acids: CASSQSDAQGKGYTF. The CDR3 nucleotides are TGCGCCAGCAGTCAATCAGACGCACAGGGGAAAGGCTACACCTTC.

The DNA of the CDR3 is TGTGCCAGCAAGGGACAGGGGTTCACAGATACGCAGTATTTT. Its translation: CASKGQGFTDTQYF. V usage is TRBV7-9 and J usage is TRBJ2-3, with TRBD1 matching 10 bases. The germline CDR1 and CDR2 sequences are SEHNR and FQNEAQ (reference sequence). Unmatched junction bases numbered 3, after V lost 7 bases and J lost 2 bases. The CDR3 consists of 14 residues.

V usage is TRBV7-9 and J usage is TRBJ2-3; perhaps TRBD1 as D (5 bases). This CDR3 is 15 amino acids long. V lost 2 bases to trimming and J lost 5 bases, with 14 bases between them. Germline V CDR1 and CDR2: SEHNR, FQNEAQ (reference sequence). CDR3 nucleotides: TGTGCCAGCAGCTTAAGGGGTGCCCTAGGAGATACGCAGTATTTT. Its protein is CASSLRGALGDTQYF.

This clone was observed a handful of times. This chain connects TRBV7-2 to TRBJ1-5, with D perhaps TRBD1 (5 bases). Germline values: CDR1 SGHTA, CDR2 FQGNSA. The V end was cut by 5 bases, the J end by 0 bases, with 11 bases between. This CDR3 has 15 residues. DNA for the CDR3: TGTGCCAGCAGCGTGGACATCTATAGCAATCAGCCCCAGCATTTT. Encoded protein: CASSVDIYSNQPQHF.

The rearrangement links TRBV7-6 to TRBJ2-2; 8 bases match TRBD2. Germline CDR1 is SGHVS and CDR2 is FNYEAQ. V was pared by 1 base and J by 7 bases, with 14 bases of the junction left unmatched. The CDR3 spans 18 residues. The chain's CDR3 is CASSLGGQRTGGGGELFF. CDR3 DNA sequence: TGTGCCAGCAGCTTAGGCGGACAGCGGACGGGGGGGGGCGGGGAGCTGTTTTTT.

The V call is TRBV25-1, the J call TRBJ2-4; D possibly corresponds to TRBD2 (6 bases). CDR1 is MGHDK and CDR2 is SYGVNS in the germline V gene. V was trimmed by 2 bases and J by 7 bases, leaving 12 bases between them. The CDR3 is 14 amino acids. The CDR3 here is CASSEHGTGNIQYF. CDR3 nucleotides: TGTGCCAGCAGTGAACACGGGACTGGGAACATTCAGTACTTC.

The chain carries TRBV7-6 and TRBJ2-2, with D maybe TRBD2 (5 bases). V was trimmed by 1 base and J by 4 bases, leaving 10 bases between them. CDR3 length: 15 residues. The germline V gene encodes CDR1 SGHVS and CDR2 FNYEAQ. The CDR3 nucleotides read TGTGCCAGCAGCTTAGACGGGGTTGGCACCGGGGAGCTGTTTTTT. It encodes CASSLDGVGTGELFF.

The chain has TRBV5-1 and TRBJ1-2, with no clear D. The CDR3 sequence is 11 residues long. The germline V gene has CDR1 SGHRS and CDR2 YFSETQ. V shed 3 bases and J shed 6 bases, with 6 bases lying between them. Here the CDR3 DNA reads TGCGCCAGCAGCTCTATTAATGGCTACACCTTC. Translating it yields CASSSINGYTF.

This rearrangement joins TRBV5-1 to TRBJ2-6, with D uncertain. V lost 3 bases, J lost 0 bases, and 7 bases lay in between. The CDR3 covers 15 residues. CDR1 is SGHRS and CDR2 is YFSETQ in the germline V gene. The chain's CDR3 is CASSWSSSGANVLTF. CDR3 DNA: TGCGCCAGCAGCTGGTCTAGCTCTGGGGCCAACGTCCTGACTTTC.

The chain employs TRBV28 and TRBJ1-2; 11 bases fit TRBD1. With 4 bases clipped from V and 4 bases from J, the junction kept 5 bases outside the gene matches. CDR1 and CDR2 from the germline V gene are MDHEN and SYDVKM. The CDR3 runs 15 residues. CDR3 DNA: TGTGCCAGCAGTTCCAGGACAGGGGGCACCTATGGCTACACCTTC. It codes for CASSSRTGGTYGYTF.

The CDR3: CASSASGRLAPVRVNEQFF. CDR3 nucleotides: TGTGCCAGCAGTGCGAGCGGGAGGCTCGCCCCTGTCCGAGTCAATGAGCAGTTCTTC. The chain recombines TRBV2 with TRBJ2-1; TRBD2 agrees at 9 bases. Trimming at V came to 4 bases and at J to 6 bases, leaving 19 bases not matched to a gene. CDR3 size: 19 residues. Germline V CDR1 and CDR2: SNHLY, FYNNEI.

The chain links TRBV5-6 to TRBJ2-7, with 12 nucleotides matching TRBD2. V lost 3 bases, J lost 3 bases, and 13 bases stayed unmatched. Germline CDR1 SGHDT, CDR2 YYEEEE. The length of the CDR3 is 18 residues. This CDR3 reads CASSYVGLAGGPLYEQYF. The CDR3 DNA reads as TGTGCCAGCAGCTATGTTGGGCTAGCGGGAGGGCCGCTCTACGAGCAGTACTTC.

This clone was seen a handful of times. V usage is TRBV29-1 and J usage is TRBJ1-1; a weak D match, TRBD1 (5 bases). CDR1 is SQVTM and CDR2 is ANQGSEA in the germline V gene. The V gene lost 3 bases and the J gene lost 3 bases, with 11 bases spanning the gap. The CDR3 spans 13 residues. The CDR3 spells CSVDRQGHTEAFF. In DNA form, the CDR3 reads TGCAGCGTTGATCGTCAGGGCCACACTGAAGCTTTCTTT.

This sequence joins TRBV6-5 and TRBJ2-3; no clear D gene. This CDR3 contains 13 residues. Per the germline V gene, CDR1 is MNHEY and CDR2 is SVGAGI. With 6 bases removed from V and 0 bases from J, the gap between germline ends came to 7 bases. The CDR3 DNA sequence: TGTGCCAGCAGACTTGTTAGCACAGATACGCAGTATTTT. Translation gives CASRLVSTDTQYF.

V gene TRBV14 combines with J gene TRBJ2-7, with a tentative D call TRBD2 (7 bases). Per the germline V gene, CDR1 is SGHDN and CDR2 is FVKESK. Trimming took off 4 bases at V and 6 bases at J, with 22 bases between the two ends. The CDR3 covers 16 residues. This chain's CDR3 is CASSRISSGGVFEQYF. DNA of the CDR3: TGTGCCAGCAGCCGGATCTCATCGGGGGGCGTTTTCGAGCAGTACTTC.

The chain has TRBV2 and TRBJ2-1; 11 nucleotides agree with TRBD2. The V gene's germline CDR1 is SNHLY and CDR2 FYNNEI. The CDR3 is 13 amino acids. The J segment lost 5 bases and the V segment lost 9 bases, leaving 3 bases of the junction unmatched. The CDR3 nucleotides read TGTGCCAGGACGGGACTAGCGGACAATGAGCAGTTCTTC. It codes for CARTGLADNEQFF.

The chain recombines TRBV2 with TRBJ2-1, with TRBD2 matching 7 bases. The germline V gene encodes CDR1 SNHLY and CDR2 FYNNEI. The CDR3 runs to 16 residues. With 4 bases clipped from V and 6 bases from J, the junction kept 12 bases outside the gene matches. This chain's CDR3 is CASSGGGRARFNEQFF. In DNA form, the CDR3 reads TGTGCCAGCAGTGGCGGTGGGAGGGCCAGGTTCAATGAGCAGTTCTTC.

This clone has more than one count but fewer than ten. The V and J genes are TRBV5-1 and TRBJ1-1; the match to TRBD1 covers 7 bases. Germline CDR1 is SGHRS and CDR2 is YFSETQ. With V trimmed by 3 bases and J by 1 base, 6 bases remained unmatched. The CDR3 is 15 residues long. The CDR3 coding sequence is TGCGCCAGCAGCTCGGCGGGACAGCGGAACACTGAAGCTTTCTTT. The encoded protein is CASSSAGQRNTEAFF.

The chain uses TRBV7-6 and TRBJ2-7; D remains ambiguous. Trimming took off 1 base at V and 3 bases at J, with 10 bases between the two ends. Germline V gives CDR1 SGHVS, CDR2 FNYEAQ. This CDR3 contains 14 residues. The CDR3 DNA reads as TGTGCCAGCAGCTTAGAATTTAGCAGCTACGAGCAGTACTTC. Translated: CASSLEFSSYEQYF.

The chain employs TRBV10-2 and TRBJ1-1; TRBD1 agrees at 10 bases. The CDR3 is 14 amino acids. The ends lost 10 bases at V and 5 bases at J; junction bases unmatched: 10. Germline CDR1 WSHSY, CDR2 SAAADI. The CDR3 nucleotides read TGCGCCACCGGGCGGGGGACAGGGGTAACTGAAGCTTTCTTT. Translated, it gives CATGRGTGVTEAFF.

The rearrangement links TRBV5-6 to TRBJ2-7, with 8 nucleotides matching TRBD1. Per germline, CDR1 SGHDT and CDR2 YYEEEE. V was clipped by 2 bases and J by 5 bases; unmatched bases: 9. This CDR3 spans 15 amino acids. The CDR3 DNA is TGTGCCAGCAGCTTCGCCGGACAGGGTCCCCACGAGCAGTACTTC. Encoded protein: CASSFAGQGPHEQYF.